The 30 T cell receptor beta chains below come from one sample, sequenced in a study of blood T cell repertoires in COVID-19. Sequenced by immunoSEQ multiplex PCR; TCRdb stores in-frame clones only, minus some. The sample holds 180,000 or so clones, 87% seen once. What was sequenced was peripheral blood. These receptors originate from a man aged 35 to 55 with active or convalescent COVID-19.

The chain is built from TRBV13 and TRBJ2-1; tentatively, D is TRBD2 (6 bases). V lost 4 bases, J lost 10 bases, and 23 bases lay in between. From germline, CDR1 is PRHDT and CDR2 FYEKMQ (reference sequence). The CDR3 extends over 16 amino acids. CDR3 sequence: CASSSEGRLAVWEQFF. DNA for the CDR3: TGTGCCAGCAGCTCCGAGGGGAGGCTCGCCGTCTGGGAGCAGTTCTTC.

This sequence joins TRBV7-9 and TRBJ2-7, with 9 bases fitting TRBD1. V lost 1 base, J lost 3 bases, and 4 bases stayed unmatched. The CDR3 length is 15 residues. The V gene's germline CDR1 is SEHNR and CDR2 FQNEAQ (reference sequence). Here the CDR3 reads CASSLGRDRVYEQYF. The CDR3 DNA sequence: TGTGCCAGCAGCTTAGGACGGGACAGGGTCTACGAGCAGTACTTC. Full variable domain (remainder filled in from reference TRBV7-9 and TRBJ2-7): DTGVSQNPRHKITKRGQNVTFRCDPISEHNRLYWYRQTLGQGPEFLTYFQNEAQLEKSRLLSDRFSAERPKGSFSTLEIQRTEQGDSAMYLCASSLGRDRVYEQYFGPGTRLTVT.

This rearrangement joins TRBV4-2 to TRBJ2-3, with 10 bases fitting TRBD2. The CDR3 runs to 18 residues. Germline V gives CDR1 LGHNA, CDR2 YNFKEQ. Trimming removed 0 bases from V and 2 bases from J; junction bases left unmatched: 8. DNA of the CDR3: TGTGCCAGCAGCCAAGATCGACAGCGGGGGGGCCTCACAGATACGCAGTATTTT. Translation gives CASSQDRQRGGLTDTQYF.

This chain connects TRBV19 to TRBJ2-3; 12 positions match TRBD2. Germline CDR1 and CDR2: LNHDA and SQIVND (reference sequence). V gave up 1 base and J gave up 6 bases; unmatched junction bases: 14. The CDR3 is 19 amino acids. The CDR3 sequence is CASSIVPSGGAGAWDTQYF. DNA of the CDR3: TGTGCCAGTAGTATAGTCCCTAGCGGGGGGGCCGGGGCCTGGGATACGCAGTATTTT.

The chain combines TRBV7-9 with TRBJ2-1, with D possibly TRBD1 on 6 matching bases. The length of the CDR3 is 14 residues. Trimming cost V 5 bases and J 2 bases, with 10 bases left between them. Germline CDR1 SEHNR, CDR2 FQNEAQ (reference sequence). The CDR3 DNA reads as TGTGCCAGCAGCCCCCGGGACACCTACAATGAGCAGTTCTTC. Translated, it gives CASSPRDTYNEQFF.

The chain joins TRBV2 to TRBJ1-5; tentatively, D is TRBD1 (6 bases). Germline CDR1 and CDR2: SNHLY and FYNNEI. The CDR3 has 16 amino acids. The ends were cut back, 4 bases at V and 6 bases at J, with 19 bases in the middle. The CDR3 loop is CASSGGQGKKGQPQHF. The DNA of the CDR3 is TGTGCCAGCAGTGGAGGGCAGGGGAAGAAGGGTCAGCCCCAGCATTTT.

V usage is TRBV30 and J usage is TRBJ1-5; D unresolved. Germline V gene lookup returns CDR1 GTSNPN and CDR2 SVGIG (reference sequence). CDR3 length equals 13 residues. The V and J ends lost 0 bases and 7 bases respectively, with 10 bases between them. CDR3 nucleotide sequence: TGTGCCTGGAGTGTTTCGGGTGGACAGCCCCAGCATTTT. Translating gives CAWSVSGGQPQHF.

This clone was seen once. CDR3 loop: CASSLVTSGQETQYF. The CDR3 DNA reads as TGTGCCAGCAGCTTGGTGACTAGCGGACAAGAGACCCAGTACTTC. The chain is built from TRBV5-6 and TRBJ2-5, with 9 bases aligning to TRBD2. V was pared by 0 bases and J by 2 bases, with 2 bases of the junction left unmatched. Germline V gene sequence: CDR1 SGHDT, CDR2 YYEEEE. The CDR3 is 15 amino acids.

With respect to this clone: Compared with germline, one end of the junction differs, possibly owing to a read error. The V call is TRBV7-9, the J call TRBJ1-2; the D is unclear. Germline CDR1 and CDR2: SEHNR and FQNEAQ (reference sequence). The CDR3 is 13 residues long. The CDR3: CASSARESQSVAF. DNA for the CDR3: TGTGCCAGCAGCGCCCGGGAGTCCCAGAGCGTCGCCTTC.

The chain couples TRBV27 to TRBJ1-5, with 11 bases identical to TRBD1. V shed 6 bases and J 5 bases; nucleotides not matched to a gene: 15. CDR1 MNHEY and CDR2 SMNVEV come from the germline V gene (reference sequence). This CDR3 is built from 18 residues. CDR3 protein: CASSLPYGGQGEDQPQHF. The DNA of the CDR3 is TGTGCCAGCAGCCTTCCCTACGGGGGACAGGGGGAAGATCAGCCCCAGCATTTT.

The chain has TRBV18 and TRBJ2-5; 8 nucleotides match TRBD1. This CDR3 spans 15 amino acids. Per germline, CDR1 KGHSH and CDR2 LQKENI. Trimming cost V 3 bases and J 7 bases; bases outside gene matches: 10. CDR3: CASSPGTGISGTQYF. CDR3 nucleotides: TGTGCCAGCTCACCTGGGACAGGCATATCGGGGACCCAGTACTTC.

This chain links TRBV30 with TRBJ2-7; 7 nucleotides align to TRBD2. The V gene end was trimmed by 2 bases and the J gene end by 0 bases; junction bases not matched to a gene: 13. Per the germline V gene, CDR1 is GTSNPN and CDR2 is SVGIG (reference sequence). This CDR3 contains 17 residues. The DNA for the CDR3 is TGTGCCTGGAGTCTGGCGGGGGTCTTCGGTAACTCCTACGAGCAGTACTTC. It encodes CAWSLAGVFGNSYEQYF.

The V gene is TRBV10-3, the J gene TRBJ1-1, with 8 nucleotides matching TRBD1. This CDR3 has 13 residues. Trimming cost V 8 bases and J 2 bases; bases outside gene matches: 4. The germline CDR1 and CDR2 sequences are ENHRY and SYGVKD. The CDR3 coding sequence is TGTGCCATCGGAGGACAGGGAAACACTGAAGCTTTCTTT. Its protein product is CAIGGQGNTEAFF.

The count of this clone is one. The gene calls are TRBV5-1 and TRBJ1-2, with 10 bases aligning to TRBD1. Trimming at V came to 0 bases and at J to 8 bases, leaving 7 bases not matched to a gene. The CDR3 is 15 residues long. Germline V gene lookup returns CDR1 SGHRS and CDR2 YFSETQ. CDR3 protein: CASSLATGTGAGYTF. CDR3 bases: TGCGCCAGCAGCTTGGCCACCGGGACAGGGGCCGGCTACACCTTC.

The chain carries TRBV10-3 and TRBJ1-6; no clear D gene. The CDR3 is made up of 13 amino acids. Germline-derived CDR1 and CDR2 are ENHRY and SYGVKD. V gave up 5 bases and J gave up 9 bases, with 11 bases separating them. CDR3 residues: CAISPSQVSPLHF. The CDR3 DNA sequence: TGTGCCATCAGTCCCTCCCAGGTTTCACCCCTCCACTTT.

This clone was picked up one time. This rearrangement joins TRBV27 to TRBJ1-4; 10 bases line up with TRBD1. CDR3 size: 17 residues. J lost 6 bases, V lost 4 bases, and 11 bases had no gene match. Per the germline V gene, CDR1 is MNHEY and CDR2 is SMNVEV (reference sequence). For the CDR3, the DNA is TGTGCCAGCAGTTCCTCTTCCTGGGGACAGGGGTATGAAAAACTGTTTTTT. Translated, it gives CASSSSSWGQGYEKLFF.

This clone was observed a single time. V gene TRBV18 combines with J gene TRBJ1-3; 7 bases agree with TRBD1. This CDR3 region has 17 residues. From germline, CDR1 is KGHSH and CDR2 LQKENI. Losses at the gene ends were 1 base for V and 0 bases for J; bases not matched to a gene: 6. In DNA form, the CDR3 reads TGTGCCAGCTCACCACGGACAGGAGCTGACTCTGGAAACACCATATATTTT. It is translated as CASSPRTGADSGNTIYF.

This chain connects TRBV6-5 to TRBJ1-1, with D perhaps matching TRBD1 (6 bases). CDR1 MNHEY and CDR2 SVGAGI come from the germline V gene. The CDR3 covers 13 residues. V lost 6 bases to trimming and J lost 4 bases, with 12 bases between them. The CDR3 loop reads CASSQTGFTEAFF. Written as DNA, the CDR3 is TGTGCCAGCAGCCAAACAGGGTTCACTGAAGCTTTCTTT.

The CDR3 DNA sequence: TGTGCCACCGATCCGACAGGCTATAATTCACCCCTCCACTTT. This codes for CATDPTGYNSPLHF. The chain couples TRBV6-6 to TRBJ1-6; possible D gene TRBD1, 6 bases. Germline V gene lookup returns CDR1 MNHNY and CDR2 SVGAGI (reference sequence). The length of the CDR3 is 14 residues. V dropped 10 bases and J dropped 3 bases, with 13 bases sitting between them.

This clone was picked up many times. The chain recombines TRBV2 with TRBJ1-4, with 9 bases that match TRBD1. Losses at the gene ends were 6 bases for V and 8 bases for J; bases not matched to a gene: 7. Germline CDR1 SNHLY, CDR2 FYNNEI. The CDR3 is 14 residues long. CDR3 protein: CASRTDRGYEKLFF. In DNA, the CDR3 is TGTGCCAGCAGAACCGACAGGGGGTACGAAAAACTGTTTTTT.

The chain has TRBV2 and TRBJ2-1, with TRBD2 matching over 12 bases. In germline, CDR1 is SNHLY, CDR2 FYNNEI. J lost 8 bases, V lost 7 bases, and 6 bases had no gene match. The CDR3 sequence is 14 residues long. As DNA, the CDR3 is TGTGCCAGCACCGGACTAGCGGGGATGGATGAGCAGTTCTTC. It is translated as CASTGLAGMDEQFF.

The V and J genes are TRBV11-1 and TRBJ1-1, with 7 bases identical to TRBD1. Trimming removed 5 bases from V and 9 bases from J; junction bases left unmatched: 12. CDR1 is SGHAT, CDR2 FQDESV, per germline (reference sequence). The CDR3 runs to 14 residues. CDR3 sequence (DNA): TGTGCCAGCAGCCCGACAGGGTCGCGGTCGCAAGCTTTCTTT. Translated: CASSPTGSRSQAFF.

V usage is TRBV28 and J usage is TRBJ1-5; 7 nucleotides agree with TRBD1. This CDR3 is built from 15 residues. J lost 0 bases, V lost 5 bases, and 4 bases had no gene match. CDR1 is MDHEN and CDR2 is SYDVKM in the germline V gene. CDR3 coding DNA: TGTGCCAGCAGTCCACAGGGGAATAGCAATCAGCCCCAGCATTTT. Amino acids: CASSPQGNSNQPQHF.

V gene TRBV7-9 combines with J gene TRBJ2-2; TRBD1 might be the D (5 bases). V dropped 4 bases and J dropped 2 bases, with 14 bases sitting between them. The CDR3 length is 16 residues. In germline, CDR1 is SEHNR, CDR2 FQNEAQ (reference sequence). This CDR3 is CASSSADKINTGELFF. The CDR3 DNA reads TGTGCCAGCAGCTCCGCGGACAAAATCAACACCGGGGAGCTGTTTTTT.

The J gene is TRBJ1-2, the V gene TRBV18; a possible D gene is TRBD1 (6 bases). The germline V gene has CDR1 KGHSH and CDR2 LQKENI. V shed 2 bases and J shed 5 bases, with 6 bases lying between them. There are 12 residues in the CDR3. CDR3: CASSPTGYGYTF. The CDR3 DNA is TGTGCCAGCTCACCAACAGGGTATGGCTACACCTTC. The variable domain in full, with the rest retrieved from reference TRBV18 and TRBJ1-2, is NAGVMQNPRHLVRRRGQEARLRCSPMKGHSHVYWYRQLPEEGLKFMVYLQKENIIDESGMPKERFSAEFPKEGPSILRIQQVVRGDSAAYFCASSPTGYGYTFGSGTRLTVV.

V is TRBV3-1 (or the pseudogene TRBV3-2) and J is TRBJ1-2; 8 bases align to TRBD1. V lost 1 base, J lost 2 bases, and 3 bases stayed unmatched. The CDR3 length is 15 residues. Germline-derived CDR1 and CDR2 are LGHDT and YNNKEL (reference sequence). The CDR3 spells CASSQGGQGNYGYTF. The CDR3 bases are TGTGCCAGCAGCCAAGGAGGACAGGGCAACTATGGCTACACCTTC.

The chain recombines TRBV7-9 with TRBJ2-5; the D gene is possibly TRBD2 (5 bases). V dropped 1 base and J dropped 5 bases, with 11 bases sitting between them. Germline V gives CDR1 SEHNR, CDR2 FQNEAQ (reference sequence). The CDR3 length is 14 residues. CDR3 nucleotide sequence: TGTGCCAGCAGCTTAGATGGACTCGAGGAGACCCAGTACTTC. Protein sequence: CASSLDGLEETQYF.

With regard to this clone: The same CDR3 arises from other DNA sequences in this sample as well. This chain uses TRBV19 with TRBJ1-1; no reliable D call. The CDR3 spans 13 residues. Germline CDR1 and CDR2: LNHDA and SQIVND (reference sequence). Trimming pared 6 bases from V and 0 bases from J, leaving 8 bases between. CDR3 nucleotide sequence: TGTGCCAGTAGCTATCGGGTGAACACTGAAGCTTTCTTT. Residues: CASSYRVNTEAFF. Together with reference TRBV19 and TRBJ1-1, the CDR3 gives the full variable domain: DGGITQSPKYLFRKEGQNVTLSCEQNLNHDAMYWYRQDPGQGLRLIYYSQIVNDFQKGDIAEGYSVSREKKESFPLTVTSAQKNPTAFYLCASSYRVNTEAFFGQGTRLTVV.

The J gene is TRBJ2-3, the V gene TRBV27, with 8 bases aligning to TRBD2. V was clipped by 2 bases and J by 5 bases; unmatched bases: 18. This CDR3 spans 19 amino acids. Germline loops: CDR1 MNHEY, CDR2 SMNVEV (reference sequence). The CDR3 DNA reads as TGTGCCAGCAGTTTACGGGGAGTGGTGGGGCGGGGGGATAAAGATACGCAGTATTTT. It specifies CASSLRGVVGRGDKDTQYF.

This chain uses TRBV5-4 with TRBJ2-6, with D perhaps matching TRBD1 (6 bases). The CDR3 spans 20 residues. The V and J ends lost 0 bases and 1 base respectively, with 20 bases between them. Germline V gene data show CDR1 as SGHNT and CDR2 as YYREEE (reference sequence). This chain's CDR3 is CASSLGGRGTPRSGANVLTF. The CDR3 bases are TGTGCCAGCAGCTTGGGGGGTAGGGGGACACCGCGTTCTGGGGCCAACGTCCTGACTTTC.